A single sample gave rise to the 13 T cell receptor beta chains below, sequenced in a study of T-cell memory formation after mild COVID-19. TCRdb reanalysed the 5' RACE reads using MiXCR and keeps one entry per CDR3 protein. The sample carries 150,000 or so distinct CDR3 sequences, around 30% recorded once. Sequencing was performed on PBMCs or a T cell subset sorted from them (not recorded which). The receptors here all came from an adult woman who had mild COVID-19 (a few samples of this study predate the infection). Cell type and time point are not known.

The chain has TRBV2 and TRBJ2-1; D assignment may be TRBD1 or TRBD2 (5 bases each). Trimming took off 5 bases at V and 4 bases at J, with 18 bases between the two ends. Germline lookup yields CDR1 SNHLY and CDR2 FYNNEI. This CDR3 is 16 amino acids long. CDR3 region: CASSWDGGVVYNEQFF. Here the CDR3 DNA reads TGTGCCAGCAGTTGGGACGGCGGAGTTGTATACAATGAGCAGTTCTTC. Based on the CDR3 plus reference TRBV2 and TRBJ2-1, the full variable domain is EPEVTQTPSHQVTQMGQEVILRCVPISNHLYFYWYRQILGQKVEFLVSFYNNEISEKSEIFDDQFSVERPDGSNFTLKIRSTKLEDSAMYFCASSWDGGVVYNEQFFGPGTRLTVL.

This clonotype showed up many times. The chain employs TRBV12-3 or TRBV12-4 and TRBJ2-4; no firm D call. CDR3 size: 12 residues. V was shortened by 5 bases and J by 1 base, with 3 bases between the two germline ends. The CDR3 is CASSLAKNIQYF. The CDR3 nucleotides are TGTGCCAGCAGTCTGGCCAAAAACATTCAGTACTTC.

This chain uses TRBV2 with TRBJ2-3; 9 bases map to TRBD1. V shed 7 bases and J 7 bases; nucleotides not matched to a gene: 9. CDR3 size: 14 residues. In germline, CDR1 is SNHLY, CDR2 FYNNEI. The CDR3 reads CASKPGTGQYTQYF. The CDR3 DNA is TGTGCCAGCAAGCCCGGGACAGGGCAATATACGCAGTATTTT.

The gene calls are TRBV20-1 and TRBJ1-6, with 8 bases aligning to TRBD1. The germline V gene encodes CDR1 DFQATT and CDR2 SNEGSKA (reference sequence). This CDR3 is built from 16 residues. The V gene end was trimmed by 0 bases and the J gene end by 5 bases; junction bases not matched to a gene: 6. CDR3 in amino acids: CSARDQETGDNSPLHF. The DNA of the CDR3 is TGCAGTGCTAGAGATCAGGAGACAGGGGATAATTCACCCCTCCACTTT.

This clonotype showed up many times. The chain is built from TRBV7-2 and TRBJ2-3, with 7 bases that match TRBD2. This CDR3 is 16 amino acids long. Germline CDR1 SGHTA, CDR2 FQGNSA. V lost 1 base and J lost 1; bases outside the gene matches: 5. CDR3 DNA sequence: TGTGCCAGCAGCTTAGGTCCTAGCGGAGGCACAGATACGCAGTATTTT. Translated, it gives CASSLGPSGGTDTQYF.

The genes are TRBV20-1 and TRBJ1-5, with D unclear. V was trimmed by 4 bases and J by 5 bases, leaving 9 bases between them. There are 12 residues in the CDR3. Germline loops: CDR1 DFQATT, CDR2 SNEGSKA (reference sequence). CDR3 loop: CSATNPYQPQHF. The CDR3 DNA follows: TGCAGTGCTACAAACCCTTATCAGCCCCAGCATTTT.

This clonotype occurred a few times. The genes are TRBV7-9 and TRBJ2-7; 9 nucleotides match TRBD2. CDR3 length equals 15 residues. The germline V gene has CDR1 SEHNR and CDR2 FQNEAQ (reference sequence). The ends lost 2 bases at V and 2 bases at J; junction bases unmatched: 4. CDR3 residues: CASSLIASGAYEQYF. The CDR3 coding sequence is TGTGCCAGCAGCTTAATCGCTAGCGGGGCCTACGAGCAGTACTTC.

This clonotype was found a few times. The chain recombines TRBV12-3 or TRBV12-4 with TRBJ2-7, with D maybe TRBD2 (5 bases). There are 16 residues in the CDR3. V shed 3 bases and J shed 5 bases, with 20 bases lying between them. The CDR3, as DNA: TGTGCCAGCAGTTTGCTTGGGGTGGAGGCCGGGGACGAGCAGTACTTC. Translation gives CASSLLGVEAGDEQYF.

The genes are TRBV5-5 and TRBJ2-3; the match to TRBD1 covers 10 bases. The ends lost 2 bases at V and 4 bases at J; junction bases unmatched: 4. Germline-derived CDR1 and CDR2 are SGHKS and YYEKEE (reference sequence). CDR3 length equals 15 residues. This chain's CDR3 is CASSLGTGAADTQYF. CDR3 nucleotide sequence: TGTGCCAGCAGCTTAGGGACAGGGGCGGCAGATACGCAGTATTTT.

This chain uses TRBV18 with TRBJ1-5, with D hard to call. V was clipped by 6 bases and J by 7 bases, with 10 bases between them. Germline lookup yields CDR1 KGHSH and CDR2 LQKENI. The CDR3 loop spans 12 amino acids. For the CDR3, the DNA is TGTGCCAGCTCGCCCGGAGGCCAGCCCCAGCATTTT. Its translation is CASSPGGQPQHF.

The chain recombines TRBV12-3 or TRBV12-4 with TRBJ2-1; D is unresolved. The CDR3 extends over 16 amino acids. The V gene lost 5 bases and the J gene lost 2 bases, with 16 bases spanning the gap. The CDR3 loop reads CASSPTILEPYNEQFF. CDR3 nucleotides: TGTGCCAGCAGTCCCACCATACTTGAACCCTACAATGAGCAGTTCTTC.

This clonotype was recorded a few times. The rearrangement links TRBV3-1 to TRBJ2-3, with D unresolved. CDR1 and CDR2 from the germline V gene are LGHDT and YNNKEL (reference sequence). There are 13 residues in the CDR3. V was trimmed by 4 bases and J by 2 bases, leaving 7 bases between them. In nucleotides, the CDR3 is TGTGCCAGCAGCCCCCACCCCACAGATACGCAGTATTTT. Protein: CASSPHPTDTQYF.

This clonotype was recorded a few times. The CDR3 region is CASSLARDKNTEAFF. The CDR3 DNA reads as TGTGCCAGCAGCTTGGCCCGGGACAAAAACACTGAAGCTTTCTTT. This sequence joins TRBV7-3 and TRBJ1-1; TRBD1 is a possible D gene (6 bases). This CDR3 comprises 15 residues. CDR1 and CDR2 from the germline V gene are SGHTA and FQGTGA. The V and J ends lost 3 bases and 2 bases respectively, with 13 bases between them.